The 25 T cell receptor beta chains below were found in one sample sequenced in a study of a mutant IDH1 vaccine in newly diagnosed glioma. Time point of the sample: baseline, week 1 (first vaccination visit). Treatment indicated: pre-vaccination baseline after standard-of-care therapy. Assay used: immunoSEQ multiplex PCR; TCRdb lists only in-frame clones, some missing. The table shows about 88,000 clones, with around 79% occurring only once. Sequenced material: PBMCs, taken from a glioma patient treated with radiotherapy, temozolomide or both. The receptors originated from a man aged 40-49 years with glioma. Some clones in this sample may be carry-over from other donors' samples.

The gene calls are TRBV4-1 and TRBJ2-5, with 11 bases aligning to TRBD2. The trim removed 1 base at V and 2 bases at J, leaving 3 bases unmatched. Per germline, CDR1 MGHRA and CDR2 YSYEKL. The CDR3 extends over 16 amino acids. The DNA for the CDR3 is TGCGCCAGCAGCCAAGCACTAGCGGGGGTACAAGAGACCCAGTACTTC. Translating it yields CASSQALAGVQETQYF.

The chain uses TRBV30 and TRBJ2-7; 7 positions agree with TRBD1. Germline V gene lookup returns CDR1 GTSNPN and CDR2 SVGIG (reference sequence). CDR3 length: 13 residues. After removal of 2 bases from V and 7 bases from J, the junction contained 8 bases not matched to a gene. The CDR3 here is CAWSLTGKGEQYF. The CDR3, as DNA: TGTGCCTGGAGTTTGACAGGGAAGGGTGAGCAGTACTTC.

The chain recombines TRBV21-1 with TRBJ2-7; the table calls TRBD2, which could not be checked here. TRBV21-1 is marked as a pseudogene. The CDR3 consists of 17 residues. The CDR3 DNA reads TGTGCCAGCAGCAAAGAACTACGTGCGGGGGTTTACTACGAGCAGTACTTC. It is translated as CASSKELRAGVYYEQYF.

This chain connects TRBV6-5 to TRBJ1-1, with D perhaps TRBD1 (5 bases). Deletions cut 2 bases from V and 5 bases from J, with 12 bases between. In germline, CDR1 is MNHEY, CDR2 SVGAGI. The CDR3 covers 14 residues. The CDR3 is CASSYQGIWTEAFF. In DNA, the CDR3 is TGTGCCAGCAGTTACCAGGGTATTTGGACTGAAGCTTTCTTT.

This sequence joins TRBV6-1 and TRBJ2-7, with TRBD2 identical over 7 bases. Trimming took 5 bases from V and 2 from J; bases not matched to a gene: 3. This CDR3 has 13 residues. Germline V gene sequence: CDR1 MNHNS, CDR2 SASEGT. CDR3 DNA: TGTGCCAGCAGTAGAGGGACTACCTACGAGCAGTACTTC. Its translation: CASSRGTTYEQYF.

On this clone itself: The junction departs from the called germline gene at one end, perhaps through a read error. The DNA of the CDR3 is TGTGCCAGCAGTTTAGACAGGACCGAATACGAGCAGTACTTC. It encodes CASSLDRTEYEQYF. The genes are TRBV7-8 and TRBJ2-7; a weak D match, TRBD1 (6 bases). The length of the CDR3 is 14 residues. Germline values: CDR1 SGHVS, CDR2 FQNEAQ.

The chain uses TRBV5-1 and TRBJ1-1; maybe TRBD1 (5 bases). The CDR3 runs 15 residues. CDR1 is SGHRS and CDR2 is YFSETQ in the germline V gene. The V gene lost 0 bases and the J gene lost 0 bases, with 9 bases spanning the gap. The CDR3: CASSLGEGLNTEAFF. DNA of the CDR3: TGCGCCAGCAGCTTGGGTGAGGGGTTGAACACTGAAGCTTTCTTT.

The chain carries TRBV2 and TRBJ2-2, with 10 positions matching TRBD2. With 4 bases clipped from V and 4 bases from J, the junction kept 6 bases outside the gene matches. The CDR3 is 16 amino acids. Germline V CDR1 and CDR2: SNHLY, FYNNEI. The CDR3 DNA follows: TGTGCCAGCAGTGGGAGCGGGGGGGCACTCACCGGGGAGCTGTTTTTT. Translated: CASSGSGGALTGELFF.

DNA of the CDR3: TGTGCCACCAGCAGAACTCGGGTGGGGGGAAACACCATATATTTT. Its translation: CATSRTRVGGNTIYF. V usage is TRBV15 and J usage is TRBJ1-3, with no clear D. The germline V gene has CDR1 LNHNV and CDR2 YYDKDF (reference sequence). This CDR3 contains 15 residues. V lost 2 bases to trimming and J lost 4 bases, with 12 bases between them.

The V gene is TRBV6-5, the J gene TRBJ2-7; no clear D gene. V lost 5 bases, J lost 4 bases, and 15 bases lay in between. CDR1 is MNHEY and CDR2 is SVGAGI in the germline V gene. The CDR3 has 14 residues. CDR3 in DNA: TGTGCCAGCAGTGTAGCTATTGGGATGTACGAGCAGTACTTC. It encodes CASSVAIGMYEQYF.

The chain couples TRBV2 to TRBJ1-6; D call uncertain. The germline V and J ends were trimmed by 3 bases and 7 bases, with 13 bases remaining between them. Germline V gives CDR1 SNHLY, CDR2 FYNNEI. The CDR3 has 15 amino acids. The CDR3 sequence is CASSDYGLGNSPLHF. Written as DNA, the CDR3 is TGTGCCAGCAGTGATTACGGGCTCGGGAATTCACCCCTCCACTTT. Combining the CDR3 with reference TRBV2 and TRBJ1-6 gives the whole variable domain EPEVTQTPSHQVTQMGQEVILRCVPISNHLYFYWYRQILGQKVEFLVSFYNNEISEKSEIFDDQFSVERPDGSNFTLKIRSTKLEDSAMYFCASSDYGLGNSPLHFGNGTRLTVT.

The chain links TRBV30 to TRBJ2-7, with D perhaps matching TRBD1 or TRBD2 (5 bases each). Germline CDR1 GTSNPN, CDR2 SVGIG (reference sequence). CDR3 length: 12 residues. Trimming took off 0 bases at V and 7 bases at J, with 10 bases between the two ends. The CDR3 loop is CAWSVGVGEQYF. Here the CDR3 DNA reads TGTGCCTGGAGTGTGGGGGTCGGGGAGCAGTACTTC.

The chain employs TRBV19 and TRBJ1-1; D gene unclear. This CDR3 has 13 amino acids. Germline V gene data show CDR1 as LNHDA and CDR2 as SQIVND (reference sequence). V gave up 6 bases and J gave up 4 bases, with 12 bases separating them. As DNA, the CDR3 is TGTGCCAGTAGCCTGGTAGTCGGCACTGAAGCTTTCTTT. Translating it yields CASSLVVGTEAFF.

The rearrangement uses TRBV6-5 and TRBJ2-5; tentatively, D is TRBD2 (7 bases). Germline V gives CDR1 MNHEY, CDR2 SVGAGI. Trimming left V 0 bases short and J 6 bases short, with 11 bases between. The CDR3 has 14 amino acids. The CDR3 reads CASSYSRGAKTQYF. In DNA form, the CDR3 reads TGTGCCAGCAGTTACTCACGGGGGGCAAAGACCCAGTACTTC.

The rearrangement uses TRBV9 and TRBJ1-1, with D unresolved. The germline V gene has CDR1 SGDLS and CDR2 YYNGEE. Trimming took 4 bases from V and 5 from J, leaving 24 bases between them. The CDR3 is 17 residues long. In nucleotides, the CDR3 is TGTGCCAGCAGCCCCACCTTAAGTGCCCCCCGTTCAACTGAAGCTTTCTTT. As protein: CASSPTLSAPRSTEAFF.

The rearrangement joins TRBV7-2 to TRBJ2-2; D is unresolved. This CDR3 is built from 15 residues. Germline V gene data show CDR1 as SGHTA and CDR2 as FQGNSA. V was shortened by 3 bases and J by 6 bases, with 14 bases between the two germline ends. The CDR3 sequence is CASSLVGLVPGELFF. The CDR3 DNA reads TGTGCCAGCAGCTTGGTGGGGTTGGTCCCCGGGGAGCTGTTTTTT.

J is TRBJ2-3 and V is TRBV7-8; a weak D match, TRBD1 (6 bases). The germline V gene has CDR1 SGHVS and CDR2 FQNEAQ. This CDR3 is built from 13 residues. V shed 4 bases and J shed 3 bases, with 8 bases lying between them. The CDR3 bases are TGTGCCAGCAGCTACAGGGTGACAGATACGCAGTATTTT. It is translated as CASSYRVTDTQYF.

This chain joins TRBV19 and TRBJ2-2; a possible D gene is TRBD2 (6 bases). Germline V gene lookup returns CDR1 LNHDA and CDR2 SQIVND (reference sequence). The CDR3 loop spans 16 amino acids. Deletions cut 10 bases from V and 5 bases from J, with 23 bases between. The CDR3 sequence is CATVPPGSRGTGELFF. DNA for the CDR3: TGTGCCACCGTCCCCCCCGGGAGTCGGGGGACCGGGGAGCTGTTTTTT.

CDR3 nucleotide sequence: TGCAGCGTTGAAAGGTCCCGGGGATATGGCTACACCTTC. It is translated as CSVERSRGYGYTF. The V call is TRBV29-1, the J call TRBJ1-2; D remains ambiguous. Trimming removed 2 bases from V and 5 bases from J, with 12 bases in between. The CDR3 runs to 13 residues. Germline-derived CDR1 and CDR2 are SQVTM and ANQGSEA.

The chain joins TRBV9 to TRBJ1-6; possibly TRBD1 for D (5 bases). V lost 4 bases to trimming and J lost 7 bases, with 9 bases between them. This CDR3 contains 13 residues. CDR1 is SGDLS, CDR2 YYNGEE, per germline. In DNA form, the CDR3 reads TGTGCCAGCAGCCTAGGGGAGAATTCACCCCTCCACTTT. It codes for CASSLGENSPLHF.

J is TRBJ2-4 and V is TRBV10-1, with 8 bases matching TRBD1. The trim removed 4 bases at V and 0 bases at J, leaving 11 bases unmatched. The germline V gene has CDR1 WNHNN and CDR2 SYGVQD (reference sequence). This CDR3 region has 18 residues. The CDR3 sequence is CASSVLGDRRVAKNIQYF. The CDR3 coding sequence is TGCGCCAGCAGTGTATTAGGGGACAGGCGGGTAGCCAAAAACATTCAGTACTTC.

As concerns this clone: The same CDR3 arises from other DNA sequences in this sample as well. The gene calls are TRBV7-9 and TRBJ2-3; D is possibly TRBD2 (7 bases). CDR1 is SEHNR and CDR2 is FQNEAQ in the germline V gene (reference sequence). V was cut by 1 base and J by 1 base, with 15 bases left in between. There are 17 residues in the CDR3. The CDR3 reads CASSLGGAGARTDTQYF. The DNA of the CDR3 is TGTGCCAGCAGCTTAGGGGGGGCGGGGGCTCGCACAGATACGCAGTATTTT.

In this sample, this clone turned up a few times. V usage is TRBV14 and J usage is TRBJ1-2; D is undetermined. CDR3 length: 14 amino acids. Germline CDR1 and CDR2: SGHDN and FVKESK. The V and J ends lost 2 bases and 8 bases respectively, with 15 bases between them. The CDR3 DNA sequence: TGTGCCAGCAGCCAATCGGTTGGATTGGGGGGCTACACCTTC. This encodes CASSQSVGLGGYTF.

V is TRBV5-1 and J is TRBJ1-4; 8 bases agree with TRBD1. CDR1 and CDR2 (germline): SGHRS, YFSETQ. The CDR3 loop spans 17 amino acids. The ends lost 4 bases at V and 3 bases at J; junction bases unmatched: 11. CDR3 sequence (DNA): TGCGCCAGCAGCCGTGGACAGGGACAAGTATCTAATGAAAAACTGTTTTTT. Protein product: CASSRGQGQVSNEKLFF.

The rearrangement uses TRBV7-9 and TRBJ2-3; 7 positions match TRBD2. Per the germline V gene, CDR1 is SEHNR and CDR2 is FQNEAQ (reference sequence). The trim removed 3 bases at V and 0 bases at J, leaving 15 bases unmatched. The length of the CDR3 is 19 residues. The CDR3: CASSFRGVGRAASTDTQYF. DNA for the CDR3: TGTGCCAGCAGCTTTCGGGGGGTGGGACGAGCGGCTAGCACAGATACGCAGTATTTT.